Listed below are T cell receptor beta chains from one sample, sequenced in a study of chemoradiotherapy in HPV16-positive cancers. Clones were read by immunoSEQ multiplex PCR, and TCRdb kept only the in-frame ones, dropping some. The table records about 11,000 clones, 75% of them present only once. This material was obtained from a patient who underwent chemoradiotherapy. Receptor source: a human donor with HPV-associated anogenital cancer. Both conserved end residues are part of each CDR3. A D gene is named only where the DNA matches it firmly. Size values are once, few and many counts, or a class for expanded clones, and some rows have none.

TRBV25-1	NA	TRBJ2-1	NA	TGTGCCAGCAGTGAAACGGGGGTTCACAATGAGCAGTTCTTC	CASSETGVHNEQFF
TRBV4-2	NA	TRBJ1-1	TRBD1	TGTGCCAGCAGCCGGATGGACAGGGGGAACACTGAAGCTTTCTTT	CASSRMDRGNTEAFF
TRBV6-5	NA	TRBJ1-1	TRBD1	TGTGCCAGCAGTTACAGTGGGGGACAGCCTGAAGCTTTCTTT	CASSYSGGQPEAFF
TRBV6-5	NA	TRBJ2-1	TRBD1	TGTGCCAGCAGTCCCTTCGGACAGGGTTTCAATGAGCAGTTCTTC	CASSPFGQGFNEQFF
TRBV5-5	NA	TRBJ1-3	NA	TGTGCCAGCAGCCCCCGGGGGGGGAGCTCTGGAAACACCATATATTTT	CASSPRGGSSGNTIYF
TRBV29-1	NA	TRBJ2-5	NA	TGCAGCGGGGTGCGGGAGACCCAGTACTTC	CSGVRETQYF
TRBV11-3	NA	TRBJ2-3	TRBD2	TGTGCCAGCAGTCCTGGACTAGCGGACACAGATACGCAGTATTTT	CASSPGLADTDTQYF
TRBV18	once	TRBJ1-2	NA	TGTGCCAGCTCACCAGACGCCGCTTGGTTCTATGGCTACACCTTC	CASSPDAAWFYGYTF
TRBV7-2	NA	TRBJ1-5	NA	TGTGCCAGCAGCTTAGATAGCAATCAGCCCCAGCATTTT	CASSLDSNQPQHF
TRBV5-4	NA	TRBJ1-5	NA	TGTGCCAGCAGCTTGGGGGGGGCGGGTCAGCCCCAGCATTTT	CASSLGGAGQPQHF
TRBV19	few	TRBJ1-2	NA	TGTGCCAGTAGTACCGCAGAGGGTTATGGCTACACCTTC	CASSTAEGYGYTF
TRBV6-5	NA	TRBJ1-5	TRBD1	TGTGCCAGCAGACGGGACAGCCGGCATCAGCCCCAGCATTTT	CASRRDSRHQPQHF
TRBV27	NA	TRBJ2-7	TRBD1	TGTGCCAGCAGTTGGGACAGGGGGGTTGAGCAGTACTTC	CASSWDRGVEQYF
TRBV5-1	few	TRBJ1-2	NA	TGCGCCAGCAGCTTGAGCACAGGTCACTATGGCTACACCTTC	CASSLSTGHYGYTF
TRBV5-1	NA	TRBJ1-1	NA	TGCGCCAGCAGCTGGAGGATGCTGGAGAACACTGAAGCTTTCTTT	CASSWRMLENTEAFF
TRBV7-2	NA	TRBJ2-2	TRBD2	TGTGCCAGCAGCTTACGGGGGGGGGCGAACACCGGGGAGCTGTTTTTT	CASSLRGGANTGELFF
TRBV6-5	few	TRBJ2-2	NA	TGTGCCAGCAGAGACACAGGGCACACCGGGGAGCTGTTTTTT	CASRDTGHTGELFF
TRBV7-9	NA	TRBJ2-1	NA	TGTGCCAGCAGCTTAATGGGGTCGGGGGACTTCTTC	CASSLMGSGDFF
TRBV27	NA	TRBJ2-7	NA	TGTGCCAGCAGTTTACTTTCGCGGGCTGAAGGGGGGGGGTACGAGCAGTACTTC	CASSLLSRAEGGGYEQYF
TRBV30	NA	TRBJ1-2	TRBD1	TGTGCCTGGATTGGACAGGGGGTGTTTGGCTACACCTTC	CAWIGQGVFGYTF
TRBV6-5	NA	TRBJ2-6	NA	TGTGCCAGCAGTAGGCAGGTCTCTGGGGCCAACGTCCTGACTTTC	CASSRQVSGANVLTF
TRBV10-2	NA	TRBJ2-4	NA	TGCGCCAGCGGCAGGGAAATAGCCAAAAACATTCAGTACTTC	CASGREIAKNIQYF
TRBV27	NA	TRBJ1-1	NA	TGTGCCAGCAGTTTAGGGCCGGGGGGGGGCGAAGCTTTCTTT	CASSLGPGGGEAFF
TRBV28	NA	TRBJ2-1	TRBD2	TGTGCCAGCATCCGGCATCGCGGGAGGGCGGGTTACTACAATGAGCAGTTCTTC	CASIRHRGRAGYYNEQFF